The TCR beta chain described here comes from a study of Graves' ophthalmopathy and Graves' hyperthyroidism. RNA transcripts were the source from which TCR beta CDR3 regions were amplified. An initial RT-PCR round employing HTBI primers preceded a second-round multiplex PCR. TCRdb independently ran MiXCR on the multiplex PCR reads; one entry per CDR3 protein. In the table there are a few hundred thousand distinct CDR3 sequences, 15% to 17% of which are singletons. This clonotype was picked up a small number of times. One end of the junction fails to match germline, which may point to a read error. The germline CDR1 and CDR2 sequences are MNHEY and SVGAGI. CDR3 size: 13 residues.

V is TRBV6-5 and J is TRBJ1-1; D might be TRBD1 (5 bases). This sequence originates from a young woman with stable Graves' hyperthyroidism. Sequenced input: peripheral blood. The CDR3 DNA sequence: TGTGCCAGCAGTTACCAGTCGGACACTGACGCTTTCTTT. It specifies CASSYQSDTDAFF.